The present T cell receptor beta chain was sequenced within a study of TIL therapy for anti-PD-1-resistant metastatic lung cancer. Study-level background: Progressing patients received lymphodepletion, expanded TIL infusion and IL-2.

Time point indicated: pre-treatment sample, taken before nivolumab and TIL therapy. CDR3 length: 22 residues. V lost 2 bases, J lost 2 bases, and 23 bases stayed unmatched. Germline-derived CDR1 and CDR2 are LGHNT and FRNRAP. The libraries were made with immunoSEQ v3. The repertoire was sequenced with immunoSEQ multiplex PCR; TCRdb's copy has only in-frame clones and lacks some. The data contain some 20,000 clones, about 80% of them singletons. V gene TRBV12-5 combines with J gene TRBJ2-5; 10 bases agree with TRBD2. The source is a person between 25 and 79 years old with non-small cell lung cancer. Specimen: blood, collected at baseline. For the CDR3, the DNA is TGTGCTAGTGGTTTGTACCAGGGAAGGACTAGCGGACTCAGGTGGACTCAAGAGACCCAGTACTTC. It yields the protein CASGLYQGRTSGLRWTQETQYF.